This passage covers 12 T cell receptor beta chains from one sample sequenced in a study of cytotoxic CD8 clonotypes in ibrutinib-treated CLL. The table came from immunoSEQ multiplex PCR; TCRdb's copy has only in-frame clones and leaves some out. The data hold approximately 25,000 clones, with around 69% observed a single time. The sequencing here drew on PBMCs, taken at disease progression, from a patient treated with ibrutinib. These receptors were obtained from a human donor with chronic lymphocytic leukemia.

The table lists this clone with many counts. V usage is TRBV27 and J usage is TRBJ2-3; the D gene is possibly TRBD2 (7 bases). In germline, CDR1 is MNHEY, CDR2 SMNVEV (reference sequence). The CDR3 contains 15 residues. V lost 4 bases, J lost 2 bases, and 13 bases lay in between. The CDR3 loop is CASSSSGGITDTQYF. CDR3 nucleotide sequence: TGTGCCAGCAGTTCATCGGGGGGCATCACAGATACGCAGTATTTT.

This chain uses TRBV9 with TRBJ2-7; 10 bases map to TRBD2. Trimming at V came to 4 bases and at J to 7 bases, leaving 8 bases not matched to a gene. The germline gives CDR1 SGDLS, CDR2 YYNGEE. The CDR3 consists of 14 residues. CDR3 residues: CASSPPSGGLEQYF. CDR3 DNA sequence: TGTGCCAGCAGCCCCCCTAGCGGGGGATTGGAGCAGTACTTC. Full variable domain (remainder filled in from reference TRBV9 and TRBJ2-7): DSGVTQTPKHLITATGQRVTLRCSPRSGDLSVYWYQQSLDQGLQFLIQYYNGEERAKGNILERFSAQQFPDLHSELNLSSLELGDSALYFCASSPPSGGLEQYFGPGTRLTVT.

V usage is TRBV4-2 and J usage is TRBJ2-7; D might be TRBD2 (6 bases). The germline CDR1 and CDR2 sequences are LGHNA and YNFKEQ. The CDR3 is 17 residues long. The V end lost 6 bases, the J end lost 2 bases, and 23 bases lay between the germline ends. As DNA, the CDR3 is TGTGCCAGCAGTCTCGGGACTCAAACTCTTGTAGCCTACGAGCAGTACTTC. It codes for CASSLGTQTLVAYEQYF.

The rearrangement links TRBV7-8 to TRBJ1-2; no definite D call. CDR3 length: 15 residues. The ends were cut back, 2 bases at V and 7 bases at J, with 17 bases in the middle. Germline loops: CDR1 SGHVS, CDR2 FQNEAQ. The CDR3, as DNA: TGTGCCAGCAGCTTACACAAGGGCCCATGGGCTGGCTACACCTTC. Amino acids: CASSLHKGPWAGYTF.

This clone was observed at least ten times. Other DNA sequences in the sample encode the same CDR3. This chain joins TRBV19 and TRBJ2-7; D is possibly TRBD2 (6 bases). In germline, CDR1 is LNHDA, CDR2 SQIVND (reference sequence). CDR3 length equals 15 residues. Trimming removed 5 bases at V and 1 base at J, with 15 bases between. The CDR3 bases are TGTGCCAGTAGTCCACCGGGACGGGGGTCCTACGAGCAGTACTTC. Protein product: CASSPPGRGSYEQYF.

The chain couples TRBV5-1 to TRBJ1-1, with D possibly matching TRBD1 (6 bases). This CDR3 spans 14 amino acids. Looked up from germline, CDR1 is SGHRS and CDR2 is YFSETQ. Trimming took off 0 bases at V and 2 bases at J, with 8 bases between the two ends. CDR3 region: CASSLGDTNTEAFF. DNA of the CDR3: TGCGCCAGCAGCTTGGGGGACACCAACACTGAAGCTTTCTTT.

The CDR3 loop reads CASSSLGGYTF. Written as DNA, the CDR3 is TGTGCCAGCAGCTCTTTAGGTGGCTACACCTTC. This chain connects TRBV7-9 to TRBJ1-2; no reliable D call. The CDR3 has 11 amino acids. Germline CDR1 reads SEHNR; CDR2 reads FQNEAQ (reference sequence). The V end lost 4 bases, the J end lost 7 bases, and 7 bases lay between the germline ends.

The rearrangement links TRBV6-6 to TRBJ2-5; 10 bases fit TRBD2. This CDR3 region has 15 residues. V lost 5 bases, J lost 5 bases, and 8 bases stayed unmatched. Germline lookup yields CDR1 MNHNY and CDR2 SVGAGI (reference sequence). CDR3 sequence: CASSHPSGGSETQYF. CDR3 DNA sequence: TGTGCCAGCAGTCACCCTAGCGGGGGTTCGGAGACCCAGTACTTC.

Only a few counts were recorded for this clone. The V call is TRBV2, the J call TRBJ1-5; D gene uncertain. Trimming pared 5 bases from V and 4 bases from J, leaving 6 bases between. CDR3 size: 12 residues. Germline V gene data show CDR1 as SNHLY and CDR2 as FYNNEI. The CDR3 nucleotides are TGTGCCAGCAGTCAGAGGAATCAGCCCCAGCATTTT. It codes for CASSQRNQPQHF.

CDR3 in DNA: TGTGCCAGTAGAGTCATAGAGTGGGGAAGGTGGAATTCACCCCTCCACTTT. Amino acids: CASRVIEWGRWNSPLHF. The rearrangement links TRBV19 to TRBJ1-6; D uncertain. V was cut by 6 bases and J by 7 bases, with 22 bases left in between. The germline gives CDR1 LNHDA, CDR2 SQIVND (reference sequence). The CDR3 spans 17 residues.

This chain uses TRBV5-6 with TRBJ1-5; 8 bases line up with TRBD1. V dropped 0 bases and J dropped 4; count of bases not matched to a gene: 3. This CDR3 is built from 15 residues. CDR1 is SGHDT and CDR2 is YYEEEE in the germline V gene. The CDR3: CASSLGDRLNQPQHF. CDR3 in DNA: TGTGCCAGCAGCTTGGGGGACAGGTTGAATCAGCCCCAGCATTTT.

This clone was seen only a few times. The chain has TRBV18 and TRBJ1-1, with D possibly matching TRBD1 (6 bases). Germline CDR1 reads KGHSH; CDR2 reads LQKENI. CDR3 length: 14 amino acids. V lost 0 bases and J lost 3, with 8 bases in between. The CDR3 region has the DNA TGTGCCAGCTCACCACCTAGGGGGGACACTGAAGCTTTCTTT. Encoded protein: CASSPPRGDTEAFF.